The source of this T cell receptor beta chain is a study of beta chain features in type 1 diabetes (dated by TCRdb to the late 2010s). With respect to the entire study: Mean age, gender distribution, total cell number and subset yield were not different between patients and healthy donors. Across all samples, fewer than 130 million sorted cells were examined, and cell number per subset correlated strongly with RNA yield. In the study, recently diagnosed type 1 diabetes patients and matched healthy donors were compared on the TCRB repertoires of their sorted circulating CD4+ T cell subsets. Whereas all 30 or so donors provided naive and central memory subsets, regulatory and stem cell-like memory subsets were isolated from just 8 patients and roughly 8 healthy donors.

The High Capacity cDNA Reverse Transcription Kit was used to reverse transcribe all of the isolated RNA, meaning that expressed TCRB transcripts were what got sequenced. Deep immunoSEQ sequencing was applied to naive, central memory and regulatory T cell samples, giving an average of roughly 3.5 million total reads per sample. Sorted cells were lysed in RLT buffer and RNA was extracted with DNase-treated RNeasy Micro or Mini kits, depending on cell number. Each cell subset was processed on its own to prevent cross-contamination, while patient and healthy donor samples were processed together. Using the immunoSEQ multiplex PCR, TCRB sequences were amplified from cDNA into 87-bp fragments spanning the CDR3 region. The amplicons were sequenced using the Illumina HiSeq platform. Per the authors' processing: PCR bias was corrected computationally using synthetic template baselines, and reads within Hamming distance 2 were collapsed, with unmergeable singletons discarded. By aligning reads against IMGT, V, D and J genes, CDR3 length, and insertions or deletions at six rearrangement sites were assigned. Within each subset, clonotype counts were normalized to sorted cell number, and only after that were true diversity and Gini coefficients computed with the tcR R package. The overlap coefficient, calculated on TCRB nucleotide sequences, was used to quantify repertoire sharing. As stored in TCRdb, this immuneACCESS dataset retains in-frame rearrangements with V and J assigned. A fraction of the clones does not appear; measured against another copy, unresolved V genes explain less than half of the discrepancy, and the remainder lacks a known reason. From that table come the V and J calls and clone size; the DNA was used to work out D and trimming. This sample lists 140,000 to 150,000 clones; about 13% were detected once. Around 1.4% of the sample goes to the ten largest clones.

The paper's findings and limits, for the study overall: PCR might favor shorter templates, but patient and control samples were amplified and corrected together, so any skew would affect both groups equally. HLA sub-analyses involved small numbers of individuals, so any influence of HLA type on TCRB rearrangement remained unresolved. In all four CD4+ subsets, TCRB CDR3 length was moderately but significantly shorter in type 1 diabetes patients. At VDJ recombination sites, type 1 diabetes patients had fewer insertions and more deleted nucleotides, which implies abnormalities in thymic rearrangement. Sequencing cDNA rather than genomic DNA could over-represent highly expressing activated cells, although activation and CD3 levels did not differ between groups. Naive, central memory and regulatory TCRB repertoires appeared to be more similar among patients than among healthy donors.

Each donor gave one peripheral blood draw, approximately 0.11 L on average, collected into heparinised tubes. A BD FACSAria II was used to sort naive, central memory, regulatory and stem cell-like memory CD4+ T cells with a panel that included CD45RO, CCR7, CD25, CD127, CD95 and CD27. All sorted populations exceeded 98% purity. PBMCs were isolated immediately by Lymphoprep density gradient centrifugation and stained directly without culture. To minimize batch effects, samples were stained and sorted in pairs, one healthy donor with one patient per experiment. In regard to this clone: What antigen it recognizes has not been identified. One base away there is no much larger clone; base qualities are not given. Other DNA variants within this sample encode the same CDR3.

Sequencing was done on a sample of central memory CD4+ T cells from blood. The clonotype originates from a man aged 18 to 30 with type 1 diabetes.

At the DNA level, the sequence is TGTGCCAGCAGCCGAACAGGGAACCAAGAGACCCAGTACTTC. This codes for CASSRTGNQETQYF. The chain couples TRBV7-3 to TRBJ2-5; TRBD1 could be the D gene, as 6 bases match. According to the germline V gene, CDR1 reads SGHTA and CDR2 reads FQGTGA. The trim is 5 bases for V and 0 bases for J, with a gap of 10 bases between the germline ends. Including the terminal cysteine and phenylalanine, the CDR3 comprises 14 residues. Just CDR3 DNA is preserved here, 42 bases in frame from base 1.